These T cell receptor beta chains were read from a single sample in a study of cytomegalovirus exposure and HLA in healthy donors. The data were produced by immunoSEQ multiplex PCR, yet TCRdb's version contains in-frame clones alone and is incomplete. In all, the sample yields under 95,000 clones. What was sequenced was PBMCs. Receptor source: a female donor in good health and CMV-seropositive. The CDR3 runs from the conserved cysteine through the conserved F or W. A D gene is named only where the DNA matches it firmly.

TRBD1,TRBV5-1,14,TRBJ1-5,TGCGCCAGCAGCCCATCCACAGGGGTTCAGCCCCAGCATTTT,CASSPSTGVQPQHF
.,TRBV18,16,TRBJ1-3,TGTGCCAGCTCACCCCAAAGACAGGACTCTGGAAACACCATATATTTT,CASSPQRQDSGNTIYF
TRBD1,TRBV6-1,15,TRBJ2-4,TGTGCCAGCAGGCCTCCGGGACAGGGTGCGGACATTCAGTACTTC,CASRPPGQGADIQYF
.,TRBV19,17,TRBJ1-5,TGTGCCAGTAGTAATGGGGACAATTCTTTAGCAAATCAGCCCCAGCATTTT,CASSNGDNSLANQPQHF
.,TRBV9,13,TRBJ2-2,TGTGCCAGCAGCGTAGCAGTCGGGGGAAGGCTGTTTTTT,CASSVAVGGRLFF
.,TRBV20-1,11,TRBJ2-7,TGCAGTGCAAGTGAGAGTTACGAGCAGTACTTC,CSASESYEQYF
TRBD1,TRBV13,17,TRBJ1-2,TGTGCCAGCAGCTCCGCCGAAACCTACAGGGGGCGTAAGGGCTACACCTTC,CASSSAETYRGRKGYTF
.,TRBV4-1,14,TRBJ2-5,TGCGCCAGCAGCCAAAATCGGTTACAAGAGACCCAGTACTTC,CASSQNRLQETQYF
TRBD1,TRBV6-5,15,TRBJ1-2,TGTGCCAGCAGTTACGGTCAGGGGGCTAACTATGGCTACACCTTC,CASSYGQGANYGYTF
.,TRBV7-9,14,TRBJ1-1,TGTGCCAGCAGCCTCAGGGCTATGATCACTGAAGCTTTCTTT,CASSLRAMITEAFF
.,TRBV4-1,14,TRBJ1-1,TGCGCCAGCAGCCCGGGACACACGAACACTGAAGCTTTCTTT,CASSPGHTNTEAFF
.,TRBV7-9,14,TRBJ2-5,TGTGCCAGCAGCATCTACAGGGATCAAGAGACCCAGTACTTC,CASSIYRDQETQYF
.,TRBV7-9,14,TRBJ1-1,TGTGCCAGCAGCCCAGGGGAAACGTTCACTGAAGCTTTCTTT,CASSPGETFTEAFF
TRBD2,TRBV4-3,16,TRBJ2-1,TGCGCCAGCAGCCAAGAGGGGCGGGGGGGGTTTAATGAGCAGTTCTTC,CASSQEGRGGFNEQFF
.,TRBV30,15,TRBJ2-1,TGTGCCTGTTTCTCGCCTAGCTCGGTCTACAATGAGCAGTTCTTC,CACFSPSSVYNEQFF
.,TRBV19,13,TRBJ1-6,TGTGCCAGTAGTATAACAGTCGTATCACCCCTCCACTTT,CASSITVVSPLHF
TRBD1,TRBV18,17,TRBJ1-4,TGTGCCAGCTCATCGTACGGGACAGCCTCAACTAATGAAAAACTGTTTTTT,CASSSYGTASTNEKLFF
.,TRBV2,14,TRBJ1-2,TGTGCCAGCAGAGGGAGGGCCAGCTCGTATGGCTACACCTTC,CASRGRASSYGYTF
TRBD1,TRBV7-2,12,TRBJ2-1,TGTGCCAGCAATATAAGGACAGGGTCCAAGTTCTTC,CASNIRTGSKFF
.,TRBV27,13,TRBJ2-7,TGTGCCAGCAGTCACCCACCTACCTACGAGCAGTACTTC,CASSHPPTYEQYF
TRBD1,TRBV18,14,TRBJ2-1,TGTGCCAGCTCAGCCGAGACAGGGATCAATGAGCAGTTCTTC,CASSAETGINEQFF
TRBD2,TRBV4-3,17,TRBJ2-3,TGCGCCAGCAGCCTGACTGGACTAGCGGGAACCACAGATACGCAGTATTTT,CASSLTGLAGTTDTQYF
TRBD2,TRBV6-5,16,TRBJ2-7,TGTGCCAGCAGTTACGAGGCGGGAGGTGGGTCCTACGAGCAGTACTTC,CASSYEAGGGSYEQYF
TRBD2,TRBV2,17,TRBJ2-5,TGTGCCAGCAGGATCGGGACTAGCGGGAGATGGCAAGAGACCCAGTACTTC,CASRIGTSGRWQETQYF
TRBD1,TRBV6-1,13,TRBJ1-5,TGTGCCAGCAGTAGGACAGGGGATCAGCCCCAGCATTTT,CASSRTGDQPQHF
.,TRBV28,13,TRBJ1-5,TGTGCCAGCATCCCCGGGGGAAATCAGCCCCAGCATTTT,CASIPGGNQPQHF
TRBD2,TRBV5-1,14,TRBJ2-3,TGCGCCAGCAGTTGGCTAGCGGGCACAGATACGCAGTATTTT,CASSWLAGTDTQYF
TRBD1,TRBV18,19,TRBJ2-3,TGTGCCAGCTCACGGACAGGGGGCGCGGGGGACACCCCTTCAGATACGCAGTATTTT,CASSRTGGAGDTPSDTQYF
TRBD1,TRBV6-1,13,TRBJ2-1,TGTGCCAGCAGTGTTGACAGGGTAGGTGAGCAGTTCTTC,CASSVDRVGEQFF
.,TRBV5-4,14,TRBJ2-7,TGTGCCAGCAGCTCCATGGGCCAGGGTCGCGAGCAGTACTTC,CASSSMGQGREQYF
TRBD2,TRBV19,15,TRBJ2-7,TGTGCCAGTAGTCCTTGGACTAGCGGGGGTAACGAGCAGTACTTC,CASSPWTSGGNEQYF
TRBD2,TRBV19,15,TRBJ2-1,TGTGCCAGTAGGTTGACTAGCGGGGGTTGGAATGAGCAGTTCTTC,CASRLTSGGWNEQFF